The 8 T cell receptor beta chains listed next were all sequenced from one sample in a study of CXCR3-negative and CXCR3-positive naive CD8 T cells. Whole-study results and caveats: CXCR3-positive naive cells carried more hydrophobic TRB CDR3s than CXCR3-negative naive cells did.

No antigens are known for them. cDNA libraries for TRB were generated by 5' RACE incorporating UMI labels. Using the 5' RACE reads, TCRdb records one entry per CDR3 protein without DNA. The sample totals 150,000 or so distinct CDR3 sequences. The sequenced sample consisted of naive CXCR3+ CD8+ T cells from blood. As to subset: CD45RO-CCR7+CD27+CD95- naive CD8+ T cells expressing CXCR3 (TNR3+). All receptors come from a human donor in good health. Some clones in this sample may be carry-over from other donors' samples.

This CDR3 is CASSPAGDGYEQYF. The rearrangement links TRBV19 to TRBJ2-7. Germline CDR1 LNHDA, CDR2 SQIVND (reference sequence). The CDR3 contains 14 residues.

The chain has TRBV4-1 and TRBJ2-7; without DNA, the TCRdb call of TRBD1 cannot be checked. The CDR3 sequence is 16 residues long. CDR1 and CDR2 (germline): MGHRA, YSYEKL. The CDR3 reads CASSQNRGAKSYEQYF.

The CDR3 spells CASSEAHPDSTDTQYF. The rearrangement uses TRBV2 and TRBJ2-3; TCRdb's D gene call, TRBD1, goes unchecked for lack of DNA. The CDR3 is made up of 16 amino acids. Germline V lookup: CDR1 SNHLY, CDR2 FYNNEI.

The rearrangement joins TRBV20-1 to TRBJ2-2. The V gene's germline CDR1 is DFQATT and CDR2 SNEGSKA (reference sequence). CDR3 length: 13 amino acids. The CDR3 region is CSARNTNTGELFF.

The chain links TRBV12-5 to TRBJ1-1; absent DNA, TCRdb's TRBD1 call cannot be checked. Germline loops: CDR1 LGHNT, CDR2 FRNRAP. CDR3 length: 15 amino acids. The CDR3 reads CASGLPGGTQPEAFF.

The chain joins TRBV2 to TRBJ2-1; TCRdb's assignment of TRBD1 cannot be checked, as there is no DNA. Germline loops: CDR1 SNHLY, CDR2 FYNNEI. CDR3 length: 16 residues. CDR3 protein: CASRTYRCLLDNEQFF.

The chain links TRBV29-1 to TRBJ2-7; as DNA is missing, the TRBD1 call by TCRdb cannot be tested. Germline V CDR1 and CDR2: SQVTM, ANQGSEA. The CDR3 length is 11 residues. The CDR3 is CSVNPGTDEYF.

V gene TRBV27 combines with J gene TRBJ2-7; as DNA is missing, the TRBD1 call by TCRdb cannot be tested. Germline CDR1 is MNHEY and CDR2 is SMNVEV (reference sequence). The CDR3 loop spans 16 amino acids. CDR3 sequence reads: CASSLSAGQAIYEQYF.